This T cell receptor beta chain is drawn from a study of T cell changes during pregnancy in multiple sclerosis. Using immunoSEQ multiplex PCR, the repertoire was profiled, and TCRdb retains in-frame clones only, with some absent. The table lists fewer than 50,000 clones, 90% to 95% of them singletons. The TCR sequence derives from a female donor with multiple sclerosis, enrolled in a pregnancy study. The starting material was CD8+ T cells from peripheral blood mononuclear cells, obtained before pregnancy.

CDR3 in amino acids: CASSLDGLVVYDEQFF. The DNA for the CDR3 is TGCGCCAGCAGCTTGGACGGACTAGTGGTTTACGATGAGCAGTTCTTC. The rearrangement joins TRBV5-1 to TRBJ2-1, with 7 bases fitting TRBD2. CDR1 and CDR2 from the germline V gene are SGHRS and YFSETQ. V trimming: 0 bases; J trimming: 8 bases; junction bases outside the gene matches: 11. The CDR3 extends over 16 amino acids.